The 9 T cell receptor beta chains in this list originate from one sample, sequenced in a study of T cell clonality in common variable immunodeficiency. General study points: In common variable immunodeficiency, TCR beta chains reportedly carried fewer deletions and N-nucleotide insertions.

TCRdb's copy holds only in-frame clones and misses some; the assay was immunoSEQ multiplex PCR. The sample gives 16,000 or so clones, none seen only once, and the top ten clones hold approximately 14%. The antigens of these receptors remain unknown. The sample taken for sequencing was peripheral blood mononuclear cells. The source of these receptors is a human donor with common variable immunodeficiency.

By frequency in the sample, this clone is medium-sized. The read falls 3 residues short of the CDR3 end, and the missing part is taken from the germline J gene. The chain joins TRBV29-1 to TRBJ1-2, with D possibly matching TRBD1 (5 bases). Germline assignment: CDR1 SQVTM and CDR2 ANQGSEA. The CDR3 spans 14 residues. The DNA read from the CDR3 is TGCAGCGTTGAACCGAATCGCCAGGGTGGCGGC. This sequence encodes CSVEPNRQGGG. The whole CDR3 reads CSVEPNRQGGGYTF. Full variable domain (remainder filled in from reference TRBV29-1 and TRBJ1-2): SAVISQKPSRDICQRGTSLTIQCQVDSQVTMMFWYRQQPGQSLTLIATANQGSEATYESGFVIDKFPISRPNLTFSTLTVSNMSPEDSSIYLCSVEPNRQGGGYTFGSGTRLTVV.

Concerning this clone itself: The CDR3 end is not reached by the read, which stops 3 residues before it; the germline J gene fills it in. The chain uses TRBV18 and TRBJ2-1; maybe TRBD2 (7 bases). CDR3 length: 13 amino acids. The germline gives CDR1 KGHSH, CDR2 LQKENI. V was pared by 8 bases and J by 9 bases, with 17 bases between. The covered CDR3 bases are TGTGCCAGCGCCTCGAGGGGGGGAGCTGAG. It translates to CASASRGGAE. The whole CDR3 protein is CASASRGGAEQFF.

On this clone itself: The CDR3 end lies 3 residues beyond the end of the read and is filled in from the germline J gene. V and J are TRBV6-2 or TRBV6-3 and TRBJ2-7; D is uncertain. Germline V gives CDR1 MNHEY, CDR2 SVGEGT. The CDR3 has 15 amino acids. Trimming stripped 0 bases from V and 3 bases from J, with 12 bases between. The CDR3 bases that were read are TGTGCCAGCAGTTACTCCACAGTCGCTTTCTACGAG. Translating gives CASSYSTVAFYE. The whole CDR3 protein reads CASSYSTVAFYEQYF.

This clone has just a few counts. The CDR3 goes on 3 residues after the read ends, and that part is filled in from the germline J gene. This chain connects TRBV7-2 to TRBJ2-5; 9 bases are shared with TRBD1. Germline assignment: CDR1 SGHTA and CDR2 FQGNSA. The CDR3 runs 15 residues. V lost 5 bases to trimming and J lost 5 bases; unmatched junction nucleotides: 9. The CDR3 bases that were read are TGTGCCAGCAGCCCAGACAGGGGGTGGGGGGAGACC. Translated, it gives CASSPDRGWGET. The whole CDR3 reads CASSPDRGWGETQYF.

In its sample, this clone was seen many times. The CDR3 end lies 3 residues beyond the end of the read and is filled in from the germline J gene. The V call is TRBV7-6, the J call TRBJ1-1; 8 bases are shared with TRBD1. This CDR3 has 15 residues. CDR1 is SGHVS and CDR2 is FNYEAQ in the germline V gene. V lost 5 bases, J lost 6 bases, and 11 bases stayed unmatched. The sequenced CDR3 bases are TGTGCCAGCAGCCCGAGGACAGGGCCGGAGGCTGAA. This encodes CASSPRTGPEAE. The full CDR3 protein reads CASSPRTGPEAEAFF. The full variable domain, rest sourced from reference TRBV7-6 and TRBJ1-1, is GAGVSQSPRYKVTKRGQDVALRCDPISGHVSLYWYRQALGQGPEFLTYFNYEAQQDKSGLPNDRFSAERPEGSISTLTIQRTEQRDSAMYRCASSPRTGPEAEAFFGQGTRLTVV.

This clone has ten or more counts. Read data end 3 residues before the CDR3 end; the end is taken from the germline J gene. The rearrangement joins TRBV2 to TRBJ1-4; 10 positions agree with TRBD1. This CDR3 is built from 14 residues. The ends lost 7 bases at V and 8 bases at J; junction bases unmatched: 7. Germline CDR1 and CDR2: SNHLY and FYNNEI. CDR3 bases read: TGTGCCAGCATTGTGGGACAGGGGTACGAAAAA. It codes for CASIVGQGYEK. The whole CDR3 protein reads CASIVGQGYEKLFF.

Concerning this clone: With the read ending 3 residues before the CDR3 end, the germline J gene is used to fill in that end. The chain has TRBV19 and TRBJ2-1, with D tentatively TRBD1 or TRBD2 (5 bases each). CDR1 and CDR2 from the germline V gene are LNHDA and SQIVND (reference sequence). This CDR3 is built from 15 residues. V was shortened by 10 bases and J by 3 bases, with 19 bases between the two germline ends. The chain's CDR3 is CATTDEGLIYNEQFF. The sequenced CDR3 bases are TGTGCCACCACGGACGAGGGGTTAATCTACAATGAG.

This clone has at least ten counts. The read comes to an end 3 residues before the CDR3 does, leaving the germline J gene to fill in the end. The rearrangement uses TRBV7-8 and TRBJ1-1; TRBD1 agrees at 7 bases. V lost 5 bases to trimming and J lost 5 bases; unmatched junction nucleotides: 8. The CDR3 has 14 residues. Germline V gene lookup returns CDR1 SGHVS and CDR2 FQNEAQ. The sequenced part of the CDR3 DNA is TGTGCCAGCAGCCCGACAGGGAGGAGGACTGAA. The encoded protein is CASSPTGRRTE. The CDR3 reads in full as CASSPTGRRTEAFF.

This clone was counted many times. Coverage ceases 3 residues before the CDR3 finishes, and the germline J gene fills in the end. Other DNA sequences in the sample encode the same CDR3. J is TRBJ1-5 and V is TRBV6-1; possible D gene TRBD1, 6 bases. Trimming left V 4 bases short and J 7 bases short, with 20 bases between. The germline V gene encodes CDR1 MNHNS and CDR2 SASEGT. This CDR3 has 16 amino acids. Incomplete CDR3 DNA: TGTGCCAGCAGTGGATTCAACAGGGCCGCCAGACAGCCC. This gives the protein CASSGFNRAARQP. The whole CDR3 sequence reads CASSGFNRAARQPQHF.